Reported below is one T cell receptor (beta chain). The antigen is not known. The entry originates in a study of T cell responses to AZD1222 COVID-19 vaccine. Study conclusions and caveats: Samples come after the peak T cell response, not at day 14. Of spike-specific TCRs, nearly half reportedly target regions left unmutated in variants. Clonal diversity was possibly underestimated, and white British individuals and females predominated among donors. Across spike, vaccine-associated CD4 TCRs were found, dominant at 160-218 and 743-854.

Sequencing used immunoSEQ multiplex PCR; TCRdb keeps in-frame clones, though not all of them. The sample lists 200,000 or so clones; roughly 90% were seen once. With 3 bases removed from V and 5 bases from J, the gap between germline ends came to 20 bases. The V gene's germline CDR1 is SGHNT and CDR2 YYREEE (reference sequence). The length of the CDR3 is 16 residues. Sequencing was performed on peripheral blood, taken on day 0 of AZD1222 vaccination. The chain joins TRBV5-4 to TRBJ2-5; D is unresolved. The sequence was collected from an adult in good health. The CDR3 sequence: CASSSPQLLVAETQYF. The CDR3 DNA is TGTGCCAGCAGCTCGCCCCAGTTGTTGGTGGCGGAGACCCAGTACTTC.